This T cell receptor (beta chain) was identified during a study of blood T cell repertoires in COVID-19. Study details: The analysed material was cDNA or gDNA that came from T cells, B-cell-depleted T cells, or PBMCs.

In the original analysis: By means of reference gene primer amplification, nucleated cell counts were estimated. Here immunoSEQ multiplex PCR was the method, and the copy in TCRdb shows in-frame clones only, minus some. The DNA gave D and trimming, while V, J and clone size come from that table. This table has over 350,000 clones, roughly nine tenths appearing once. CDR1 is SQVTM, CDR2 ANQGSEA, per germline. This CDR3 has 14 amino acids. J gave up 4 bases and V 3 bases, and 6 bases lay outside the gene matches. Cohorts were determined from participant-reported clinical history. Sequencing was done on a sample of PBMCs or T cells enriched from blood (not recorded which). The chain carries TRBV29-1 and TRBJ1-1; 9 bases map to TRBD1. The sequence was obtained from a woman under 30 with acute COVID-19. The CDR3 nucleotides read TGCAGCGTTGACATCTCGGGACAGGGCACTGAAGCTTTCTTT. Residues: CSVDISGQGTEAFF.